These 30 T cell receptor beta chains originate from one sample sequenced in a study of blood T cell repertoires in COVID-19. TCRdb keeps only in-frame clones here, not all; method: immunoSEQ multiplex PCR. The sample yields approximately 290,000 clones, 75% to 90% seen once. The sample was PBMCs or T cells enriched from blood (not recorded which). The receptor set was obtained from a woman aged 25 to 39 who had recovered from COVID-19.

The chain links TRBV27 to TRBJ1-2; 8 bases line up with TRBD1. V was clipped by 5 bases and J by 7 bases; unmatched bases: 9. This CDR3 has 14 amino acids. CDR1 is MNHEY and CDR2 is SMNVEV in the germline V gene (reference sequence). CDR3 nucleotide sequence: TGTGCCAGCAGTGTGCAGGGGGCACTTCGTGGCTACACCTTC. Translating gives CASSVQGALRGYTF.

The V and J genes are TRBV27 and TRBJ2-2; TRBD2 aligns across 7 bases. The CDR3 extends over 16 amino acids. V was clipped by 3 bases and J by 3 bases; unmatched bases: 7. From germline, CDR1 is MNHEY and CDR2 SMNVEV (reference sequence). In DNA, the CDR3 is TGTGCCAGCAGTTTTGGGGCGGGAGTCTACACCGGGGAGCTGTTTTTT. This translates into CASSFGAGVYTGELFF.

This chain uses TRBV6-5 with TRBJ2-3; 13 nucleotides line up with TRBD2. The junction had 9 bases not matched to a gene; V was cut back by 3 bases and J by 9 bases. The CDR3 runs to 16 residues. Germline V CDR1 and CDR2: MNHEY, SVGAGI. CDR3 nucleotides: TGTGCCAGCAGTTATTACCAGGGGACTAGCGGGAAGACGCAGTATTTT. Its protein product is CASSYYQGTSGKTQYF.

The chain recombines TRBV3-1 (or the pseudogene TRBV3-2) with TRBJ2-2; D perhaps matches TRBD2 (6 bases). Germline V gene sequence: CDR1 LGHDT, CDR2 YNNKEL (reference sequence). The CDR3 spans 15 residues. The V end was cut by 2 bases, the J end by 6 bases, with 13 bases between. The DNA of the CDR3 is TGTGCCAGCAGCCAATCCGGGGGAAGGGCCGGGGAGCTGTTTTTT. This translates into CASSQSGGRAGELFF.

This rearrangement joins TRBV12-3 or TRBV12-4 to TRBJ2-1; D not certain. The CDR3 has 11 residues. Trimming left V 5 bases short and J 10 bases short, with 9 bases between. The CDR3 protein is CASSPLAEQFF. Here the CDR3 DNA reads TGTGCCAGCAGTCCCCTCGCGGAGCAGTTCTTC.

The chain joins TRBV30 to TRBJ1-4, with a tentative D call TRBD1 (5 bases). Per germline, CDR1 GTSNPN and CDR2 SVGIG (reference sequence). V was clipped by 4 bases and J by 8 bases, with 17 bases between them. The CDR3 has 14 amino acids. Written as DNA, the CDR3 is TGTGCCTGGAACCCCGGGGGAGGGGACGAAAAACTGTTTTTT. Translated, it gives CAWNPGGGDEKLFF.

V is TRBV28 and J is TRBJ2-3; 7 bases match TRBD2. The CDR3 has 15 amino acids. The V gene end was trimmed by 4 bases and the J gene end by 0 bases; junction bases not matched to a gene: 4. Germline loops: CDR1 MDHEN, CDR2 SYDVKM. CDR3 sequence reads: CASSYPAGSTDTQYF. Here the CDR3 DNA reads TGTGCCAGCAGTTACCCAGCGGGGAGCACAGATACGCAGTATTTT.

V usage is TRBV7-8 and J usage is TRBJ2-2; tentative D call: TRBD2 (5 bases). The V end was cut by 2 bases, the J end by 4 bases, with 11 bases between. CDR3 length equals 15 residues. From germline, CDR1 is SGHVS and CDR2 FQNEAQ. The CDR3 loop reads CASSLSGVLTGELFF. CDR3 sequence (DNA): TGTGCCAGCAGCTTAAGCGGAGTCCTCACCGGGGAGCTGTTTTTT. Together with reference TRBV7-8 and TRBJ2-2, the CDR3 gives the full variable domain: GAGVSQSPRYKVAKRGQDVALRCDPISGHVSLFWYQQALGQGPEFLTYFQNEAQLDKSGLPSDRFFAERPEGSVSTLKIQRTQQEDSAVYLCASSLSGVLTGELFFGEGSRLTVL.

The chain carries TRBV7-2 and TRBJ1-1; 9 nucleotides align to TRBD1. V trimming: 5 bases; J trimming: 3 bases; junction bases outside the gene matches: 13. The germline V gene encodes CDR1 SGHTA and CDR2 FQGNSA. This CDR3 has 17 amino acids. CDR3 nucleotides: TGTGCCAGCAGCCAACCGGGACAGGGTTTCCCCCACACTGAAGCTTTCTTT. It specifies CASSQPGQGFPHTEAFF.

This chain uses TRBV10-1 with TRBJ2-3, with 7 bases lining up with TRBD2. This CDR3 is built from 16 residues. The germline CDR1 and CDR2 sequences are WNHNN and SYGVQD (reference sequence). Germline trimming cut 6 bases from V and 2 bases from J; bases unmatched to any gene: 11. The CDR3 is CASRPDRGRDTDTQYF. DNA for the CDR3: TGCGCCAGCAGACCGGATCGGGGGAGGGACACAGATACGCAGTATTTT.

In nucleotides, the CDR3 is TGCGCCAGCAGCGTAGAACTAGCGGTTAGCACAGATACGCAGTATTTT. As protein: CASSVELAVSTDTQYF. The chain joins TRBV5-1 to TRBJ2-3, with 8 bases identical to TRBD2. Germline lookup yields CDR1 SGHRS and CDR2 YFSETQ. The CDR3 extends over 16 amino acids. Germline trimming cut 4 bases from V and 0 bases from J; bases unmatched to any gene: 7.

This clone was recorded a few times. The chain links TRBV5-4 to TRBJ1-3; tentatively, D is TRBD1 (6 bases). The germline V gene has CDR1 SGHNT and CDR2 YYREEE (reference sequence). V was pared by 0 bases and J by 7 bases, with 8 bases between. The CDR3 is 13 residues long. The CDR3 reads CASSLVQGNTIYF. The DNA of the CDR3 is TGTGCCAGCAGCTTGGTCCAGGGGAACACCATATATTTT.

The chain has TRBV18 and TRBJ1-4; 9 bases match TRBD1. This CDR3 has 17 amino acids. Germline V CDR1 and CDR2: KGHSH, LQKENI. V lost 0 bases, J lost 7 bases, and 9 bases stayed unmatched. CDR3 region: CASSPPGTGPEREKLFF. The CDR3 nucleotides read TGTGCCAGCTCACCACCCGGGACAGGGCCCGAGCGTGAAAAACTGTTTTTT.

The V call is TRBV6-5, the J call TRBJ1-1, with 11 positions matching TRBD1. This CDR3 has 14 residues. Losses at the gene ends were 4 bases for V and 5 bases for J; bases not matched to a gene: 3. The germline gives CDR1 MNHEY, CDR2 SVGAGI. The CDR3 DNA reads as TGTGCCAGCAGTTCCGGGACAGGGGGTACTGAAGCTTTCTTT. It encodes CASSSGTGGTEAFF.

Only one count was recorded for this clone. Other DNA variants within this sample encode the same CDR3. The chain uses TRBV24-1 and TRBJ1-4; no clear D gene. Looked up from germline, CDR1 is KGHDR and CDR2 is SFDVKD. There are 13 residues in the CDR3. Trimming shortened V by 7 bases and J by 5 bases, and 10 bases separated the two germline ends. The DNA for the CDR3 is TGTGCCACCAGCGGCGGAACCAATGAAAAACTGTTTTTT. Translating it yields CATSGGTNEKLFF.

The chain uses TRBV5-1 and TRBJ2-1; possible D gene TRBD1, 6 bases. The CDR3 runs to 15 residues. Germline V gene sequence: CDR1 SGHRS, CDR2 YFSETQ. Deletions cut 0 bases from V and 6 bases from J, with 13 bases between. The CDR3 protein is CASSLGRGVLNEQFF. In DNA, the CDR3 is TGCGCCAGCAGCTTGGGCAGGGGAGTGCTCAATGAGCAGTTCTTC.

The chain couples TRBV3-1 (or the pseudogene TRBV3-2) to TRBJ2-5; a weak D match, TRBD1 (5 bases). V was shortened by 0 bases and J by 5 bases, with 19 bases between the two germline ends. From germline, CDR1 is LGHDT and CDR2 YNNKEL (reference sequence). The CDR3 length is 17 residues. The CDR3, as DNA: TGTGCCAGCAGCCAAGAAGGTCAAGGGGTCGTCGGGGAGACCCAGTACTTC. This encodes CASSQEGQGVVGETQYF.

The chain couples TRBV28 to TRBJ2-4, with 13 bases matching TRBD2. Looked up from germline, CDR1 is MDHEN and CDR2 is SYDVKM. V lost 2 bases to trimming and J lost 0 bases; unmatched junction nucleotides: 10. The CDR3 runs 20 residues. For the CDR3, the DNA is TGTGCCAGCAGTTTACCCTGGACTAGCGGGAGAAGGCGAGCCAAAAACATTCAGTACTTC. Its translation is CASSLPWTSGRRRAKNIQYF.

This chain joins TRBV6-6 and TRBJ1-1; D is unresolved. Germline-derived CDR1 and CDR2 are MNHNY and SVGAGI (reference sequence). The CDR3 contains 11 residues. V was clipped by 7 bases and J by 11 bases, with 14 bases between them. The DNA for the CDR3 is TGTGCCAGCACCTCGGGGTTTGTGGCTTTCTTT. Translating gives CASTSGFVAFF.

The V gene is TRBV18, the J gene TRBJ1-2; 8 bases line up with TRBD1. The CDR3 is made up of 15 amino acids. The J segment lost 5 bases and the V segment lost 6 bases, leaving 11 bases of the junction unmatched. CDR1 is KGHSH and CDR2 is LQKENI in the germline V gene. The CDR3 here is CASSSGQGFGYGYTF. CDR3 sequence (DNA): TGTGCCAGCTCGTCCGGACAGGGCTTTGGGTATGGCTACACCTTC.

The chain employs TRBV6-2 or TRBV6-3 and TRBJ2-1; TRBD2 is a possible D gene (5 bases). The CDR3 sequence is 15 residues long. Germline CDR1 is MNHEY and CDR2 is SVGEGT. Trimming removed 2 bases from V and 6 bases from J, with 14 bases in between. CDR3 in DNA: TGTGCCAGCAGTTACGGCCGGACTGGAATCAATGAGCAGTTCTTC. It translates to CASSYGRTGINEQFF.

This sequence joins TRBV11-2 and TRBJ2-2; D perhaps matches TRBD1 (5 bases). From germline, CDR1 is SGHAT and CDR2 FQNNGV. The CDR3 is 15 residues long. Trimming pared 0 bases from V and 5 bases from J, leaving 10 bases between. Here the CDR3 DNA reads TGTGCCAGCAGCTTAGAAAGGGGCTTGACCGGGGAGCTGTTTTTT. This sequence encodes CASSLERGLTGELFF.

V usage is TRBV7-9 and J usage is TRBJ1-1; unclear D gene. Trimming left V 0 bases short and J 4 bases short, with 9 bases between. CDR3 length: 14 amino acids. CDR1 and CDR2 (germline): SEHNR, FQNEAQ (reference sequence). The CDR3 bases are TGTGCCAGCAGCTTAGCGTCGGGTTCCACTGAAGCTTTCTTT. Encoded protein: CASSLASGSTEAFF.

The chain uses TRBV7-9 and TRBJ2-3; maybe TRBD2 (5 bases). The V gene lost 5 bases and the J gene lost 2 bases, with 14 bases spanning the gap. The CDR3 totals 15 residues. CDR1 is SEHNR, CDR2 FQNEAQ, per germline (reference sequence). In DNA, the CDR3 is TGTGCCAGCAGCGGCGGACTTGTCGACACAGATACGCAGTATTTT. Amino acid sequence: CASSGGLVDTDTQYF.

The V and J genes are TRBV7-9 and TRBJ2-1; D unresolved. V lost 5 bases, J lost 7 bases, and 9 bases lay in between. The length of the CDR3 is 12 residues. Germline V gene data show CDR1 as SEHNR and CDR2 as FQNEAQ (reference sequence). CDR3 in amino acids: CASSPRSNEQFF. As DNA, the CDR3 is TGTGCCAGCAGCCCCCGCAGTAATGAGCAGTTCTTC.

J is TRBJ1-2 and V is TRBV5-1; 9 positions match TRBD1. CDR1 SGHRS and CDR2 YFSETQ come from the germline V gene. The CDR3 extends over 15 amino acids. The V gene end was trimmed by 3 bases and the J gene end by 10 bases; junction bases not matched to a gene: 13. The CDR3 nucleotides read TGCGCCAGCAGCTCGGAACCGGGACAGGGTACCCCCTACACCTTC. Amino acids: CASSSEPGQGTPYTF.

The J gene is TRBJ2-5, the V gene TRBV2; TRBD1 matches at 7 bases. The germline gives CDR1 SNHLY, CDR2 FYNNEI. The V segment lost 7 bases and the J segment 1 base; nucleotides outside the gene matches: 9. The CDR3 runs to 15 residues. The DNA for the CDR3 is TGTGCCAGCAAGCGGACAGGAGCGGTCCAAGAGACCCAGTACTTC. This encodes CASKRTGAVQETQYF.

The V gene is TRBV5-1, the J gene TRBJ1-6; 8 nucleotides line up with TRBD1. The CDR3 length is 15 residues. CDR1 SGHRS and CDR2 YFSETQ come from the germline V gene. V dropped 5 bases and J dropped 8; count of bases not matched to a gene: 9. The DNA for the CDR3 is TGCGCCAGCAGTTCAGGACAGGGAGAGTATTCACCCCTCCACTTT. Protein: CASSSGQGEYSPLHF.

This clone appeared once. The chain recombines TRBV19 with TRBJ2-1; 11 bases agree with TRBD2. This CDR3 is built from 15 residues. Trimming at V came to 5 bases and at J to 9 bases, leaving 9 bases not matched to a gene. CDR1 and CDR2 from the germline V gene are LNHDA and SQIVND (reference sequence). The CDR3 loop reads CASSSLAGGISEQFF. The CDR3 DNA reads as TGTGCCAGTAGTTCGCTAGCGGGAGGTATCAGTGAGCAGTTCTTC. The complete variable domain, with remaining parts taken from reference TRBV19 and TRBJ2-1, reads DGGITQSPKYLFRKEGQNVTLSCEQNLNHDAMYWYRQDPGQGLRLIYYSQIVNDFQKGDIAEGYSVSREKKESFPLTVTSAQKNPTAFYLCASSSLAGGISEQFFGPGTRLTVL.

The chain couples TRBV6-5 to TRBJ1-1; possible D gene TRBD1, 6 bases. With 2 bases removed from V and 0 bases from J, the gap between germline ends came to 13 bases. The CDR3 is made up of 16 amino acids. Germline V gene lookup returns CDR1 MNHEY and CDR2 SVGAGI. The CDR3 protein is CASSYTQGTLNTEAFF. In DNA form, the CDR3 reads TGTGCCAGCAGTTACACCCAGGGGACCTTGAACACTGAAGCTTTCTTT.